This T cell receptor (beta chain) comes out of a study of blood T cell repertoires in COVID-19. Study-wide context: The United States, Italy and Spain were the sources of the acute and convalescent COVID-19 samples. Nucleic acid was either cDNA or gDNA, and it came from T cells, B-cell-depleted T cells, or PBMCs.

The CDR3 length is 14 residues. Germline-derived CDR1 and CDR2 are SGHVS and FQNEAQ. Trimming took 5 bases from V and 5 from J, leaving 14 bases between them. Clinical histories supplied by participants themselves formed the basis of cohort assignment. Assay: immunoSEQ multiplex PCR; the TCRdb copy retains only in-frame clones and omits some. This table has about 350,000 clones, roughly 87% appearing once. This clone showed up just a few times. The chain combines TRBV7-8 with TRBJ2-3, with D perhaps matching TRBD1 (5 bases). This TCR came from a woman in her twenties or thirties who had recovered from COVID-19. The sequencing sample was made of PBMCs or T cells enriched from blood (not recorded which). The CDR3 nucleotides read TGTGCCAGCAGCCGAGACCAGGGTTTAGATACGCAGTATTTT. Translation: CASSRDQGLDTQYF.